The 17 T cell receptor beta chains in this list originate from one sample, sequenced in a study of CD8 T cells in ankylosing spondylitis. TCRdb fed the 5' RACE reads into MiXCR, producing one record per CDR3 protein. This sample has around 250,000 distinct CDR3 sequences, with 18% found just once. What was sequenced was blood, either unsorted or a sorted T cell fraction (not recorded which). Receptors were obtained from a male donor with ankylosing spondylitis or in good health (not recorded which).

The table lists this clonotype with a few counts. The chain employs TRBV4-1 and TRBJ2-1, with TRBD2 as a possible D gene (6 bases). The CDR3 extends over 17 amino acids. CDR1 and CDR2 (germline): MGHRA, YSYEKL. V was clipped by 0 bases and J by 4 bases, with 16 bases between them. CDR3 DNA sequence: TGCGCCAGCAGCCAAGATGGGTCGGGAGTGGTGTACAATGAGCAGTTCTTC. Its translation is CASSQDGSGVVYNEQFF.

This clonotype was observed a handful of times. V is TRBV24-1 and J is TRBJ2-3, with 7 bases lining up with TRBD1. This CDR3 contains 15 residues. J gave up 3 bases and V 4 bases, and 6 bases lay outside the gene matches. Germline V CDR1 and CDR2: KGHDR, SFDVKD. The CDR3 DNA sequence: TGTGCCACCAGTGACCGTTGGACAGGAACAGATACGCAGTATTTT. This codes for CATSDRWTGTDTQYF.

V usage is TRBV5-1 and J usage is TRBJ2-3; the match to TRBD1 covers 8 bases. The CDR3 contains 18 residues. Germline V lookup: CDR1 SGHRS, CDR2 YFSETQ. V lost 0 bases and J lost 6; bases outside the gene matches: 15. CDR3 DNA: TGCGCCAGCAGCTTGGATGAGACAGGGGAAGGGATGCTGGATACGCAGTATTTT. Protein product: CASSLDETGEGMLDTQYF.

This chain joins TRBV24-1 and TRBJ2-3; TRBD2 matches at 10 bases. V shed 4 bases and J 4 bases; nucleotides not matched to a gene: 4. The V gene's germline CDR1 is KGHDR and CDR2 SFDVKD. This CDR3 contains 15 residues. The CDR3: CATSDPSGSADTQYF. The CDR3 DNA reads TGTGCCACCAGTGACCCTAGCGGGAGCGCAGATACGCAGTATTTT.

In its sample, this clonotype was seen many times. This chain uses TRBV12-3 or TRBV12-4 with TRBJ2-2; D is perhaps TRBD1 (5 bases). Trimming took 1 base from V and 5 from J, leaving 32 bases between them. The CDR3 contains 22 residues. The CDR3: CASSLVPGRTGIRVSPTGELFF. For the CDR3, the DNA is TGTGCCAGCAGTTTAGTCCCAGGGCGTACAGGAATACGGGTTAGCCCGACCGGGGAGCTGTTTTTT.

V usage is TRBV15 and J usage is TRBJ1-1; no definite D call. This CDR3 has 11 residues. CDR1 LNHNV and CDR2 YYDKDF come from the germline V gene (reference sequence). V was pared by 1 base and J by 7 bases, with 4 bases between. As DNA, the CDR3 is TGTGCCACCAGCAGAGCCGGTGAAGCTTTCTTT. Protein sequence: CATSRAGEAFF.

This clonotype was picked up a small number of times. This chain uses TRBV7-9 with TRBJ2-1, with D perhaps matching TRBD1 or TRBD2 (5 bases each). The CDR3 sequence is 16 residues long. Trimming pared 7 bases from V and 2 bases from J, leaving 18 bases between. Germline CDR1 SEHNR, CDR2 FQNEAQ (reference sequence). CDR3 bases: TGTGCCAGCACCTACACTGGGGGAAGCCCCTACAATGAGCAGTTCTTC. It codes for CASTYTGGSPYNEQFF.

At least ten counts were recorded for this clonotype. This chain connects TRBV20-1 to TRBJ2-5, with D unclear. The CDR3 loop spans 14 amino acids. The V end lost 0 bases, the J end lost 5 bases, and 13 bases lay between the germline ends. CDR1 is DFQATT, CDR2 SNEGSKA, per germline (reference sequence). As DNA, the CDR3 is TGCAGTGCTAGAGATTTTGGGGTCCTTGAGACCCAGTACTTC. It translates to CSARDFGVLETQYF.

This chain links TRBV28 with TRBJ2-7; D is unclear. The CDR3 totals 12 residues. Germline V lookup: CDR1 MDHEN, CDR2 SYDVKM. V was pared by 5 bases and J by 5 bases, with 10 bases between. The CDR3 bases are TGTGCCAGCAGTCCTAGGCTCGACGAGCAGTACTTC. Translated: CASSPRLDEQYF.

This clonotype came up a few times. The chain links TRBV3-1 to TRBJ1-3; 12 bases are shared with TRBD1. Germline trimming cut 4 bases from V and 2 bases from J; bases unmatched to any gene: 6. The CDR3 is 17 residues long. The germline V gene has CDR1 LGHDT and CDR2 YNNKEL (reference sequence). CDR3: CASSPGTGGETGNTIYF. As DNA, the CDR3 is TGTGCCAGCAGCCCAGGGACAGGGGGCGAAACTGGAAACACCATATATTTT. Full variable domain (outside the CDR3, taken from reference TRBV3-1 and TRBJ1-3): DTAVSQTPKYLVTQMGNDKSIKCEQNLGHDTMYWYKQDSKKFLKIMFSYNNKELIINETVPNRFSPKSPDKAHLNLHINSLELGDSAVYFCASSPGTGGETGNTIYFGEGSWLTVV.

This clonotype was detected only a few times. This chain uses TRBV28 with TRBJ2-5; D may match TRBD1 or TRBD2 (5 bases each). Germline V CDR1 and CDR2: MDHEN, SYDVKM. The CDR3 runs to 13 residues. The V end was cut by 6 bases, the J end by 7 bases, with 15 bases between. The DNA of the CDR3 is TGTGCCAGCAGCCCCGACAGCGGTGGGACCCAGTACTTC. It encodes CASSPDSGGTQYF.

The V gene is TRBV9, the J gene TRBJ2-3; D not resolved. Germline CDR1 reads SGDLS; CDR2 reads YYNGEE. This CDR3 region has 16 residues. Trimming pared 0 bases from V and 2 bases from J, leaving 13 bases between. Written as DNA, the CDR3 is TGTGCCAGCAGCGTAGTAGGCGGAGCAGACACAGATACGCAGTATTTT. It codes for CASSVVGGADTDTQYF.

The chain joins TRBV29-1 to TRBJ2-7; weak D call: TRBD2 (6 bases). Between the trimmed V and J ends, which lost 4 bases and 2 bases, there was a span of 9 bases. This CDR3 contains 12 residues. From germline, CDR1 is SQVTM and CDR2 ANQGSEA. CDR3 sequence: CSVASETYEQYF. CDR3 DNA sequence: TGCAGCGTTGCTAGCGAGACCTACGAGCAGTACTTC.

This clonotype was seen a handful of times. The chain recombines TRBV10-3 with TRBJ2-7; the D gene is possibly TRBD2 (5 bases). V lost 7 bases to trimming and J lost 2 bases, with 12 bases between them. The CDR3 is made up of 13 amino acids. Per germline, CDR1 ENHRY and CDR2 SYGVKD. CDR3 in DNA: TGTGCCATCACCCACGAGCGGCCCTACGAGCAGTACTTC. It is translated as CAITHERPYEQYF.

V gene TRBV12-3 or TRBV12-4 combines with J gene TRBJ2-1; 12 bases are shared with TRBD2. The V gene end was trimmed by 3 bases and the J gene end by 9 bases; junction bases not matched to a gene: 9. The CDR3 runs 16 residues. The CDR3 reads CASSFALAGGHTEQFF. The CDR3 DNA is TGTGCCAGCAGTTTTGCACTAGCGGGAGGACACACTGAGCAGTTCTTC.

A few counts support this clonotype. The chain combines TRBV20-1 with TRBJ2-1; the match to TRBD2 covers 9 bases. The CDR3 has 14 residues. Germline CDR1 reads DFQATT; CDR2 reads SNEGSKA (reference sequence). Losses at the gene ends were 0 bases for V and 8 bases for J; bases not matched to a gene: 5. The chain's CDR3 is CSARDIAGDYEQFF. For the CDR3, the DNA is TGCAGTGCTAGAGATATAGCGGGGGACTATGAGCAGTTCTTC.

This clonotype has more than one count but fewer than ten. J is TRBJ2-1 and V is TRBV6-2 or TRBV6-3; D is unclear. V shed 3 bases and J shed 8 bases, with 8 bases lying between them. This CDR3 spans 12 amino acids. Germline V gene sequence: CDR1 MNHEY, CDR2 SVGEGT. CDR3 amino acids: CASSYWNDEQFF. CDR3 coding DNA: TGTGCCAGCAGTTATTGGAACGATGAGCAGTTCTTC.